The sequence of this T cell receptor (beta chain) was determined in a study of siplizumab effects on memory and regulatory T cells. TCRdb's table, derived via immunoSEQ multiplex PCR, lists solely in-frame clones and lacks some. The table shows about 94,000 clones, with 94% occurring only once. Trimming at V came to 5 bases and at J to 2 bases, leaving 7 bases not matched to a gene. Per germline, CDR1 SGHVS and CDR2 FNYEAQ. This CDR3 is 16 amino acids long. The V call is TRBV7-6, the J call TRBJ2-2, with 8 nucleotides matching TRBD1. Sequencing used non-Treg CD4+ T cells sorted from blood. The TCR sequence derives from a human donor in good health. The CDR3 DNA reads as TGTGCCAGCAGCCCGGACAGGGCACCCAACACCGGGGAGCTGTTTTTT. Amino acid sequence: CASSPDRAPNTGELFF.